The clone carrying this T cell receptor (beta chain) was counted a few times. The antigen is not known. The sample comes from a study of T cell responses to AZD1222 COVID-19 vaccine. Pooled in the analysis were second doses at about 4 or about 12 weeks. Sequencing was performed with immunoSEQ multiplex PCR; in TCRdb, only in-frame clones are kept and a portion is missing. The sample lists tens of thousands of clones; roughly 80% were seen once. Study outcomes and limitations: Spike-spanning, vaccine-associated CD4 TCRs were dominant at 160-218 and 743-854. Clonal diversity was possibly underestimated; the donors were predominantly white British and more often female.

The TCR was taken from an adult who received the AZD1222 COVID-19 vaccine. The material sequenced was peripheral blood, taken 28 days after the second AZD1222 dose.

In nucleotides, the CDR3 is TGTGCCAGCAGCTTAGGGGGGAACACTGAAGCTTTCTTT. Translation gives CASSLGGNTEAFF. This rearrangement joins TRBV11-2 to TRBJ1-1; D uncertain. From germline, CDR1 is SGHAT and CDR2 FQNNGV. The CDR3 totals 13 residues. V was shortened by 1 base and J by 1 base, with 4 bases between the two germline ends. Using reference TRBV11-2 and TRBJ1-1 for the parts outside the CDR3, the full variable domain is EAGVAQSPRYKIIEKRQSVAFWCNPISGHATLYWYQQILGQGPKLLIQFQNNGVVDDSQLPKDRFSAERLKGVDSTLKIQPAKLEDSAVYLCASSLGGNTEAFFGQGTRLTVV.